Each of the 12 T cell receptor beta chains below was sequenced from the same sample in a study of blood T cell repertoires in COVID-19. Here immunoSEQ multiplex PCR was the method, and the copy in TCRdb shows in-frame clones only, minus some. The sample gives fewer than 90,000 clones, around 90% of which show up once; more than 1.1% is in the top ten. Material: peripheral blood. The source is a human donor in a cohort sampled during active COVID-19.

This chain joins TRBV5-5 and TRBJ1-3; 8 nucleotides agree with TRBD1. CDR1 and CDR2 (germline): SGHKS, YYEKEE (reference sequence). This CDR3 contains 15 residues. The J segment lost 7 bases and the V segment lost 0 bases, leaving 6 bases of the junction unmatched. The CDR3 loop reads CASSLGQGAWNTIYF. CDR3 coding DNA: TGTGCCAGCAGCTTGGGGCAGGGGGCTTGGAACACCATATATTTT. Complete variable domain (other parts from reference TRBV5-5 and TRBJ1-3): DAGVTQSPTHLIKTRGQQVTLRCSPISGHKSVSWYQQVLGQGPQFIFQYYEKEERGRGNFPDRFSARQFPNYSSELNVNALLLGDSALYLCASSLGQGAWNTIYFGEGSWLTVV.

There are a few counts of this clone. The CDR3: CASSPRTGWETQYF. The CDR3 DNA reads TGTGCCAGCAGCCCGCGGACAGGGTGGGAGACCCAGTACTTC. The V call is TRBV14, the J call TRBJ2-5; 8 nucleotides align to TRBD1. The CDR3 has 14 residues. CDR1 and CDR2 from the germline V gene are SGHDN and FVKESK. V gave up 4 bases and J gave up 5 bases; unmatched junction bases: 6.

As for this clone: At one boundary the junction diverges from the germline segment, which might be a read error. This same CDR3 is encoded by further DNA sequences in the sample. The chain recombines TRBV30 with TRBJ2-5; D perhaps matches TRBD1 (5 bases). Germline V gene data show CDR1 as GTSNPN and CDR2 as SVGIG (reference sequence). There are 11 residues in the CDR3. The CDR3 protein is CAWGGAETQYF. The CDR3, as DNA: TGCGCCTGGGGTGGGGCAGAGACCCAGTACTTC. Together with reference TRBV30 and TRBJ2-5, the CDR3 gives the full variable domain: SQTIHQWPATLVQPVGSPLSLECTVEGTSNPNLYWYRQAAGRGLQLLFYSVGIGQISSEVPQNLSASRPQDRQFILSSKKLLLSDSGFYLCAWGGAETQYFGPGTRLLVL.

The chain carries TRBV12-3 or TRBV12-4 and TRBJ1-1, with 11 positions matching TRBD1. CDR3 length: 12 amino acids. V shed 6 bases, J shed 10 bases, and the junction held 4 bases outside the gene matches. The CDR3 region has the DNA TGTGCCAGCAGCTCGGACAGGGGGCGAGCTTTCTTT. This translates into CASSSDRGRAFF.

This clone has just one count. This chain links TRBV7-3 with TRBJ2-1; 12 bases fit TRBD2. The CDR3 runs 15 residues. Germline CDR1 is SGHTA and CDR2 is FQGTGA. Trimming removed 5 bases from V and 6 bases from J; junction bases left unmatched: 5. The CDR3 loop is CASSHGTSGSNEQFF. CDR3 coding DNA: TGTGCCAGCAGCCACGGGACTAGCGGGTCCAATGAGCAGTTCTTC. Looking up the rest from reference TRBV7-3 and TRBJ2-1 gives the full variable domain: GAGVSQTPSNKVTEKGKYVELRCDPISGHTALYWYRQSLGQGPEFLIYFQGTGAADDSGLPNDRFFAVRPEGSVSTLKIQRTERGDSAVYLCASSHGTSGSNEQFFGPGTRLTVL.

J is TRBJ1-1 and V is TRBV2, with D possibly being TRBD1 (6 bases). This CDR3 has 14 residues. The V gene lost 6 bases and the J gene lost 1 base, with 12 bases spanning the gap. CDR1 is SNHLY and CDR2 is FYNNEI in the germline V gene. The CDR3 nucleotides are TGTGCCAGCAGCTTACAGGGCACGAACACTGAAGCTTTCTTT. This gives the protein CASSLQGTNTEAFF.

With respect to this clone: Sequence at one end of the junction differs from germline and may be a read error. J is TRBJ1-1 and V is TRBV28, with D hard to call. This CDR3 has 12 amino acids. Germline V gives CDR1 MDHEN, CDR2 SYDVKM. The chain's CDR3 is CASSLLETEAFF. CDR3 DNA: TGTGCCAGCAGCTTATTGGAGACTGAAGCTTTCTTT.

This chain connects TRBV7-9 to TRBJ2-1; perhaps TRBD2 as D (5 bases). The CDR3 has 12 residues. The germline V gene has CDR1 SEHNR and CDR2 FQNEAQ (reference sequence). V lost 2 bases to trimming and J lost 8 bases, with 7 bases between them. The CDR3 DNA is TGTGCCAGCAGCTTAACGGGGTATGAGCAGTTCTTC. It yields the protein CASSLTGYEQFF.

The CDR3 coding sequence is TGTGCCAGCAGCCGGGACAGGGGGCGCACTGAAGCTTTCTTT. Translated: CASSRDRGRTEAFF. The chain carries TRBV7-2 and TRBJ1-1, with 12 bases lining up with TRBD1. Germline CDR1 SGHTA, CDR2 FQGNSA. Losses at the gene ends were 5 bases for V and 4 bases for J; bases not matched to a gene: 2. This CDR3 is built from 14 residues.

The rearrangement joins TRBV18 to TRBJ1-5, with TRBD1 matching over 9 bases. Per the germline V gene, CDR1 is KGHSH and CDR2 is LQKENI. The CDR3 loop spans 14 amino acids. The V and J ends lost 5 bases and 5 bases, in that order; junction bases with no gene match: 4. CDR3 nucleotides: TGTGCCAGCTCAGCAGACAGGGGGGATCAGCCCCAGCATTTT. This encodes CASSADRGDQPQHF.

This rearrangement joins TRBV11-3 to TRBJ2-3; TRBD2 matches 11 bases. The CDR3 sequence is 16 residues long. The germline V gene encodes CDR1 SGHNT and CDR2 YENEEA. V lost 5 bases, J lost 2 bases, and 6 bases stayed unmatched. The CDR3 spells CASSALAGDITDTQYF. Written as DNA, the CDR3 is TGTGCCAGCAGCGCACTAGCGGGAGACATCACAGATACGCAGTATTTT.

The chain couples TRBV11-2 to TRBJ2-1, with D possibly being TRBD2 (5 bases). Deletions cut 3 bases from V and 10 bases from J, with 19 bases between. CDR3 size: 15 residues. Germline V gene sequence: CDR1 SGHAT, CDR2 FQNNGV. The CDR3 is CASSFPGTRVTEQFF. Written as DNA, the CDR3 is TGTGCCAGCAGCTTTCCAGGAACGCGGGTAACAGAGCAGTTCTTC.